The 30 T cell receptor beta chains listed next were all sequenced from one sample in a study of cytomegalovirus exposure and HLA in healthy donors. This table comes from immunoSEQ multiplex PCR, and its TCRdb copy is limited to in-frame clones, with some not included. The sample gives approximately 100,000 clones, around nine tenths of which show up once; more than 2% is in the top ten. What was sequenced was PBMCs. The receptors were gathered from a woman aged 18-29 years in good health and CMV-seronegative.

V usage is TRBV28 and J usage is TRBJ2-7; TRBD2 matches 9 bases. The CDR3 is 15 residues long. Germline assignment: CDR1 MDHEN and CDR2 SYDVKM. Unmatched junction bases numbered 6, after V lost 6 bases and J lost 0 bases. The CDR3 is CASSRLAGRSYEQYF. DNA of the CDR3: TGTGCCAGCAGCCGGCTAGCGGGACGCTCCTACGAGCAGTACTTC.

The chain uses TRBV30 and TRBJ1-5; the match to TRBD1 covers 8 bases. Losses at the gene ends were 7 bases for V and 6 bases for J; bases not matched to a gene: 8. Germline V gene sequence: CDR1 GTSNPN, CDR2 SVGIG (reference sequence). This CDR3 spans 13 amino acids. DNA of the CDR3: TGTGCCTACCAGGGGGCTTATGGTCAGCCCCAGCATTTT. Translating it yields CAYQGAYGQPQHF.

The rearrangement uses TRBV10-3 and TRBJ1-2; 9 bases map to TRBD1. This CDR3 is 13 amino acids long. CDR1 and CDR2 (germline): ENHRY, SYGVKD. Losses at the gene ends were 4 bases for V and 6 bases for J; bases not matched to a gene: 3. In DNA, the CDR3 is TGTGCCATCAGTGGAACAGGGGGCGATGGCTACACCTTC. Protein: CAISGTGGDGYTF.

CDR3 in amino acids: CASARGGEFYEQYF. The CDR3 DNA sequence: TGTGCCAGCGCGCGGGGGGGGGAATTCTACGAGCAGTACTTC. The V and J genes are TRBV7-3 and TRBJ2-7; 9 nucleotides line up with TRBD2. Trimming took 8 bases from V and 3 from J; bases not matched to a gene: 8. Looked up from germline, CDR1 is SGHTA and CDR2 is FQGTGA. The CDR3 covers 14 residues.

The J gene is TRBJ2-2, the V gene TRBV7-2, with a weak D call TRBD1 (6 bases). The CDR3 spans 14 residues. Germline V gene sequence: CDR1 SGHTA, CDR2 FQGNSA. V was trimmed by 4 bases and J by 5 bases, leaving 11 bases between them. The CDR3 here is CASSSYRVTGELFF. CDR3 nucleotide sequence: TGTGCCAGCAGCTCCTACAGGGTTACCGGGGAGCTGTTTTTT.

This clone came up once. The rearrangement uses TRBV27 and TRBJ2-4; tentatively, D is TRBD1 (6 bases). The germline V gene has CDR1 MNHEY and CDR2 SMNVEV (reference sequence). Trimming cost V 6 bases and J 4 bases, with 16 bases left between them. This CDR3 spans 15 amino acids. CDR3 coding DNA: TGTGCCAGCAGGTTGGCAGGGGCAGAAAAAAACATTCAGTACTTC. Protein: CASRLAGAEKNIQYF.

The chain employs TRBV27 and TRBJ1-1, with 8 positions matching TRBD1. After removal of 4 bases from V and 4 bases from J, the junction contained 8 bases not matched to a gene. The CDR3 length is 15 residues. The germline CDR1 and CDR2 sequences are MNHEY and SMNVEV (reference sequence). CDR3 nucleotides: TGTGCCAGCAGTTCTCGGACAGGGCAGGGCACTGAAGCTTTCTTT. Translated, it gives CASSSRTGQGTEAFF.

The chain joins TRBV9 to TRBJ2-3, with 13 bases aligning to TRBD2. The CDR3 extends over 18 amino acids. Per the germline V gene, CDR1 is SGDLS and CDR2 is YYNGEE. V lost 2 bases to trimming and J lost 0 bases; unmatched junction nucleotides: 6. In DNA form, the CDR3 reads TGTGCCAGCAGCGTTGCCGGGACTAGCGGGGTTAGCACAGATACGCAGTATTTT. Its protein is CASSVAGTSGVSTDTQYF. Drawing the rest from reference TRBV9 and TRBJ2-3, the complete variable domain is DSGVTQTPKHLITATGQRVTLRCSPRSGDLSVYWYQQSLDQGLQFLIQYYNGEERAKGNILERFSAQQFPDLHSELNLSSLELGDSALYFCASSVAGTSGVSTDTQYFGPGTRLTVL.

At least ten counts were recorded for this clone. This chain connects TRBV19 to TRBJ1-2; weak D call: TRBD1 (6 bases). V was cut by 3 bases and J by 7 bases, with 21 bases left in between. Germline CDR1 LNHDA, CDR2 SQIVND (reference sequence). The CDR3 loop spans 16 amino acids. The CDR3 nucleotides read TGTGCCAGTAGTATTTCCTGGCAGGGGCTGGGAAGTGGCTACACCTTC. This gives the protein CASSISWQGLGSGYTF.

This rearrangement joins TRBV11-1 to TRBJ2-3, with 8 positions matching TRBD1. V shed 6 bases, J shed 3 bases, and the junction held 8 bases outside the gene matches. Germline V gives CDR1 SGHAT, CDR2 FQDESV (reference sequence). The CDR3 runs 15 residues. Here the CDR3 DNA reads TGTGCCAGCAGGACAGGGGTTCTCCAAACAGATACGCAGTATTTT. It translates to CASRTGVLQTDTQYF.

The chain carries TRBV9 and TRBJ2-2; 7 positions agree with TRBD2. The ends lost 0 bases at V and 7 bases at J; junction bases unmatched: 6. Germline lookup yields CDR1 SGDLS and CDR2 YYNGEE. The CDR3 sequence is 15 residues long. The CDR3 sequence is CASSVGGSGYGELFF. CDR3 nucleotide sequence: TGTGCCAGCAGCGTAGGCGGGAGCGGTTACGGGGAGCTGTTTTTT.

The chain employs TRBV9 and TRBJ2-3, with 7 bases fitting TRBD2. CDR3 length equals 13 residues. The V segment lost 3 bases and the J segment 13 bases; nucleotides outside the gene matches: 11. Germline CDR1 SGDLS, CDR2 YYNGEE. This CDR3 is CASSATSDLGEYF. The CDR3 DNA reads TGTGCCAGCAGCGCTACTAGCGACCTAGGCGAGTATTTT.

This clone was recorded only once. The rearrangement links TRBV28 to TRBJ1-5; maybe TRBD1 (6 bases). Germline V gene sequence: CDR1 MDHEN, CDR2 SYDVKM. CDR3 length: 17 residues. The germline V and J ends were trimmed by 6 bases and 0 bases, with 18 bases remaining between them. Here the CDR3 reads CASRLRPTGYSNQPQHF. For the CDR3, the DNA is TGTGCCAGCAGACTCAGACCAACAGGGTATAGCAATCAGCCCCAGCATTTT.

The chain uses TRBV5-1 and TRBJ2-6; D call uncertain. The germline CDR1 and CDR2 sequences are SGHRS and YFSETQ. This CDR3 spans 14 amino acids. The germline V and J ends were trimmed by 4 bases and 1 base, with 6 bases remaining between them. The CDR3 region has the DNA TGCGCCAGCAGCCAGAAATCTGGGGCCAACGTCCTGACTTTC. This codes for CASSQKSGANVLTF.

This chain joins TRBV7-9 and TRBJ2-5; no firm D call. Germline-derived CDR1 and CDR2 are SEHNR and FQNEAQ (reference sequence). The V end lost 3 bases, the J end lost 3 bases, and 11 bases lay between the germline ends. This CDR3 has 14 residues. The CDR3 protein is CASSFLSVEETQYF. As DNA, the CDR3 is TGTGCCAGCAGCTTCCTCAGCGTTGAAGAGACCCAGTACTTC. Combining the CDR3 with reference TRBV7-9 and TRBJ2-5 gives the whole variable domain DTGVSQNPRHKITKRGQNVTFRCDPISEHNRLYWYRQTLGQGPEFLTYFQNEAQLEKSRLLSDRFSAERPKGSFSTLEIQRTEQGDSAMYLCASSFLSVEETQYFGPGTRLLVL.

V and J are TRBV9 and TRBJ2-1; 12 nucleotides agree with TRBD1. This CDR3 contains 15 residues. V shed 3 bases, J shed 9 bases, and the junction held 7 bases outside the gene matches. The V gene's germline CDR1 is SGDLS and CDR2 YYNGEE. CDR3 in amino acids: CASSDGDRGPFEQFF. DNA of the CDR3: TGTGCCAGCAGCGACGGGGACAGGGGGCCTTTTGAGCAGTTCTTC. Using reference TRBV9 and TRBJ2-1 for the parts outside the CDR3, the full variable domain is DSGVTQTPKHLITATGQRVTLRCSPRSGDLSVYWYQQSLDQGLQFLIQYYNGEERAKGNILERFSAQQFPDLHSELNLSSLELGDSALYFCASSDGDRGPFEQFFGPGTRLTVL.

This clone appeared once. The chain couples TRBV29-1 to TRBJ1-3; TRBD1 is a possible D gene (5 bases). This CDR3 comprises 13 residues. The V end lost 2 bases, the J end lost 3 bases, and 8 bases lay between the germline ends. Germline lookup yields CDR1 SQVTM and CDR2 ANQGSEA. The CDR3 reads CSVEYGGGNTIYF. The CDR3 coding sequence is TGCAGCGTTGAATACGGGGGTGGAAACACCATATATTTT.

The V gene is TRBV27, the J gene TRBJ2-5; 13 bases line up with TRBD2. This CDR3 has 18 amino acids. Germline trimming cut 6 bases from V and 5 bases from J; bases unmatched to any gene: 15. Germline V CDR1 and CDR2: MNHEY, SMNVEV (reference sequence). The chain's CDR3 is CASSVWGLAGSGGETQYF. The CDR3 DNA follows: TGTGCCAGCAGCGTATGGGGACTAGCGGGGAGCGGGGGCGAGACCCAGTACTTC.

This chain joins TRBV2 and TRBJ1-2; tentative D call: TRBD1 (6 bases). Germline V gene sequence: CDR1 SNHLY, CDR2 FYNNEI. Trimming shortened V by 9 bases and J by 8 bases, and 16 bases separated the two germline ends. The CDR3 covers 12 residues. CDR3 sequence reads: CAREKQGFGYTF. DNA for the CDR3: TGTGCCAGAGAGAAACAGGGATTCGGCTACACCTTC.

The chain couples TRBV7-9 to TRBJ1-5; D may be TRBD1 (5 bases). CDR1 and CDR2 from the germline V gene are SEHNR and FQNEAQ (reference sequence). The CDR3 is 13 amino acids. V shed 8 bases and J shed 5 bases, with 13 bases lying between them. The CDR3 sequence: CASAGTVDQPQHF. The CDR3 nucleotides read TGTGCCAGCGCCGGGACTGTAGATCAGCCCCAGCATTTT. The variable domain in full, with the rest retrieved from reference TRBV7-9 and TRBJ1-5, is DTGVSQNPRHKITKRGQNVTFRCDPISEHNRLYWYRQTLGQGPEFLTYFQNEAQLEKSRLLSDRFSAERPKGSFSTLEIQRTEQGDSAMYLCASAGTVDQPQHFGDGTRLSIL.

The V gene is TRBV4-3, the J gene TRBJ2-7, with TRBD2 matching 7 bases. The V segment lost 1 base and the J segment 0 bases; nucleotides outside the gene matches: 9. Germline CDR1 LGHNA, CDR2 YSLEER. This CDR3 is 17 amino acids long. This chain's CDR3 is CASSQVMSRDYSYEQYF. CDR3 DNA: TGCGCCAGCAGCCAAGTAATGAGCCGGGACTACTCCTACGAGCAGTACTTC.

The rearrangement uses TRBV5-4 and TRBJ2-5; tentative D call: TRBD2 (5 bases). This CDR3 comprises 14 residues. Germline lookup yields CDR1 SGHNT and CDR2 YYREEE (reference sequence). Trimming shortened V by 0 bases and J by 1 base, and 7 bases separated the two germline ends. CDR3 region: CASSLGLSQETQYF. In DNA, the CDR3 is TGTGCCAGCAGCTTGGGACTAAGCCAAGAGACCCAGTACTTC.

This clone occurred a few times. This chain joins TRBV5-5 and TRBJ2-6; D is unclear. The CDR3 spans 15 residues. Germline CDR1 SGHKS, CDR2 YYEKEE (reference sequence). V was clipped by 2 bases and J by 2 bases, with 8 bases between them. The CDR3 nucleotides are TGTGCCAGCAGCTTAGCTGCGCCTGGGGCCAACGTCCTGACTTTC. Translated, it gives CASSLAAPGANVLTF. Combining the CDR3 with reference TRBV5-5 and TRBJ2-6 gives the whole variable domain DAGVTQSPTHLIKTRGQQVTLRCSPISGHKSVSWYQQVLGQGPQFIFQYYEKEERGRGNFPDRFSARQFPNYSSELNVNALLLGDSALYLCASSLAAPGANVLTFGAGSRLTVL.

The chain links TRBV28 to TRBJ2-6; 8 bases align to TRBD1. The CDR3 totals 18 residues. CDR1 and CDR2 (germline): MDHEN, SYDVKM. V trimming: 2 bases; J trimming: 0 bases; junction bases outside the gene matches: 6. The CDR3 DNA is TGTGCCAGCAGTTTACGGACAGGGCCGGACTCTGGGGCCAACGTCCTGACTTTC. Its translation: CASSLRTGPDSGANVLTF.

The chain is built from TRBV6-5 and TRBJ1-2; TRBD1 matches at 7 bases. The CDR3 totals 14 residues. The J segment lost 2 bases and the V segment lost 9 bases, leaving 9 bases of the junction unmatched. Germline V lookup: CDR1 MNHEY, CDR2 SVGAGI. For the CDR3, the DNA is TGTGCCAGTTATACCGGGACAGACAACTATGGCTACACCTTC. Translating it yields CASYTGTDNYGYTF.

The chain uses TRBV6-5 and TRBJ2-7; D perhaps matches TRBD2 (6 bases). CDR1 and CDR2 (germline): MNHEY, SVGAGI. V was pared by 2 bases and J by 0 bases, with 11 bases between. This CDR3 has 15 residues. CDR3 coding DNA: TGTGCCAGCAGTTACAGGGAGGCCTCCTCCTACGAGCAGTACTTC. Its protein product is CASSYREASSYEQYF.

J is TRBJ1-2 and V is TRBV6-1; the match to TRBD1 covers 7 bases. The germline V gene encodes CDR1 MNHNS and CDR2 SASEGT. This CDR3 has 14 amino acids. V was clipped by 0 bases and J by 8 bases; unmatched bases: 6. CDR3 residues: CASSEAGTVGGYTF. CDR3 nucleotide sequence: TGTGCCAGCAGTGAAGCGGGGACAGTGGGCGGCTACACCTTC.

CDR3 nucleotides: TGCAGCGGAGGACAGGGTTCGACAACTGAAGCTTTCTTT. Translated, it gives CSGGQGSTTEAFF. The rearrangement links TRBV29-1 to TRBJ1-1, with 8 bases that match TRBD1. Germline-derived CDR1 and CDR2 are SQVTM and ANQGSEA. This CDR3 region has 13 residues. Losses at the gene ends were 7 bases for V and 5 bases for J; bases not matched to a gene: 9.

This clone appeared many times. This chain joins TRBV9 and TRBJ2-1; 9 positions match TRBD1. CDR3 size: 16 residues. Trimming cost V 4 bases and J 10 bases; bases outside gene matches: 15. Germline V gene sequence: CDR1 SGDLS, CDR2 YYNGEE. CDR3 sequence: CASSSSGTGSYGEQFF. In nucleotides, the CDR3 is TGTGCCAGCAGCAGCTCCGGGACAGGGAGCTATGGCGAGCAGTTCTTC.

CDR3 DNA sequence: TGTGCCAGCAGCTTGGCTAGTAGAGCTCACTACGAGCAGTACTTC. Protein product: CASSLASRAHYEQYF. The V gene is TRBV5-5, the J gene TRBJ2-7, with no clear D. There are 15 residues in the CDR3. V lost 0 bases and J lost 3, with 13 bases in between. Germline CDR1 and CDR2: SGHKS and YYEKEE (reference sequence). The full variable domain, completed using reference TRBV5-5 and TRBJ2-7, is DAGVTQSPTHLIKTRGQQVTLRCSPISGHKSVSWYQQVLGQGPQFIFQYYEKEERGRGNFPDRFSARQFPNYSSELNVNALLLGDSALYLCASSLASRAHYEQYFGPGTRLTVT.